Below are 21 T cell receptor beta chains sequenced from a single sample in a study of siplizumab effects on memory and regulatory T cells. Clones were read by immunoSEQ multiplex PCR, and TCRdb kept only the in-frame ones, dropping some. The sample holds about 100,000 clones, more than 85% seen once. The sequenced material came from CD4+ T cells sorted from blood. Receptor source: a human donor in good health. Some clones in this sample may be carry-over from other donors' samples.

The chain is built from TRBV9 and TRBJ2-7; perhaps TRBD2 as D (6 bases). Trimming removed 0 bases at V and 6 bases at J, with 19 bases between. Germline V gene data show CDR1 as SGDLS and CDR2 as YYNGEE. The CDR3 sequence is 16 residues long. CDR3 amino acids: CASSVGSQVGRSEQYF. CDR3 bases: TGTGCCAGCAGCGTAGGAAGCCAGGTGGGGAGGAGCGAGCAGTACTTC.

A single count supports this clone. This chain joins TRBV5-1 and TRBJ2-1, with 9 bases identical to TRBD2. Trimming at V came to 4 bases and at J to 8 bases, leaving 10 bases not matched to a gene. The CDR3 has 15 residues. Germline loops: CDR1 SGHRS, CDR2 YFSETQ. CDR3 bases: TGCGCCAGCAGCCCGGAGGCGGGAGGGCCGTATGAGCAGTTCTTC. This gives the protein CASSPEAGGPYEQFF.

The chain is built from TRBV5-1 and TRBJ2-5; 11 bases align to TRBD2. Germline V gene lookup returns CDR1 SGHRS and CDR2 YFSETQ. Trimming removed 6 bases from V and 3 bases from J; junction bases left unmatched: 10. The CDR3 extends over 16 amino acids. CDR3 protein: CASTTGASGGKETQYF. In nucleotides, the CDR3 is TGCGCCAGCACTACTGGGGCTAGCGGGGGGAAAGAGACCCAGTACTTC.

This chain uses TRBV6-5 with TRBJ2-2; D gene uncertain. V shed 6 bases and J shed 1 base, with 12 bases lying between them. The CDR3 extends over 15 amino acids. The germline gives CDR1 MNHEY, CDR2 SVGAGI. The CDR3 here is CASRFDIENTGELFF. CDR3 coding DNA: TGTGCCAGCAGGTTCGACATAGAGAACACCGGGGAGCTGTTTTTT.

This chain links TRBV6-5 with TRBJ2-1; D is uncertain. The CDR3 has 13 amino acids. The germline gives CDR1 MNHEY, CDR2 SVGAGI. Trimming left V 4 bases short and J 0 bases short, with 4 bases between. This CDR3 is CASSSISYNEQFF. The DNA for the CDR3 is TGTGCCAGCAGTTCCATCTCCTACAATGAGCAGTTCTTC.

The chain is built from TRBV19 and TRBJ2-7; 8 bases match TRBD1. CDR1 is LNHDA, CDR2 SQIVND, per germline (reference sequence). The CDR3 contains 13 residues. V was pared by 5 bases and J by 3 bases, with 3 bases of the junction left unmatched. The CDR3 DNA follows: TGTGCCAGTAGTGGGGACAGGAACTACGAGCAGTACTTC. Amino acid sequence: CASSGDRNYEQYF.

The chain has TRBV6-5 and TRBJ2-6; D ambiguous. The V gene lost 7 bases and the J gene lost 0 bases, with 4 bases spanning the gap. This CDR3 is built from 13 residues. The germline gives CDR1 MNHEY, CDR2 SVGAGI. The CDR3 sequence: CASTSSGANVLTF. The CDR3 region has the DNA TGTGCCAGCACCAGCTCTGGGGCCAACGTCCTGACTTTC.

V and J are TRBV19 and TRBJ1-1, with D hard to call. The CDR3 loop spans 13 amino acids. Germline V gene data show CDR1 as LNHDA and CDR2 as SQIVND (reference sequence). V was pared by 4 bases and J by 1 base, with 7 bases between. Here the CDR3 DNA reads TGTGCCAGTAGTACCCAGGCGAACACTGAAGCTTTCTTT. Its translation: CASSTQANTEAFF.

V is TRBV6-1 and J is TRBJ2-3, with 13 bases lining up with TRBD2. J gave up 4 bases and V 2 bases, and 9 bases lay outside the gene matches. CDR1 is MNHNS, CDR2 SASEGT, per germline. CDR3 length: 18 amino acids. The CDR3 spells CASSEWTSGSSGADTQYF. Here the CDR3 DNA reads TGTGCCAGCAGTGAATGGACTAGCGGGAGTAGTGGGGCAGATACGCAGTATTTT.

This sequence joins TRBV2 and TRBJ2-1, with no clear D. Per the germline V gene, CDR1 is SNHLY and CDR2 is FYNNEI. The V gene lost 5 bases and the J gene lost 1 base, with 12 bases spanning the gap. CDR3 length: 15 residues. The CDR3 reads CASSPSLRSYNEQFF. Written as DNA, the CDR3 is TGTGCCAGCAGTCCATCTCTAAGGTCCTACAATGAGCAGTTCTTC.

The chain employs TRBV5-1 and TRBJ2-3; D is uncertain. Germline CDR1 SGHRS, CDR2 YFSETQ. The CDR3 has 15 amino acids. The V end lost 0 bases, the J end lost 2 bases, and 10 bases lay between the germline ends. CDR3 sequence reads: CASSLESQYTDTQYF. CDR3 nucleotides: TGCGCCAGCAGCTTGGAGTCCCAGTACACAGATACGCAGTATTTT.

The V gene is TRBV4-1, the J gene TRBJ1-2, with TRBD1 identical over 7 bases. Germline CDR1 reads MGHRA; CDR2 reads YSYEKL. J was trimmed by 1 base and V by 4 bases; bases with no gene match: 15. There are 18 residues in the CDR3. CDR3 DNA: TGCGCCAGCAGCCTCTCTAGTGATGGGACAGATTTTAACTATGGCTACACCTTC. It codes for CASSLSSDGTDFNYGYTF.

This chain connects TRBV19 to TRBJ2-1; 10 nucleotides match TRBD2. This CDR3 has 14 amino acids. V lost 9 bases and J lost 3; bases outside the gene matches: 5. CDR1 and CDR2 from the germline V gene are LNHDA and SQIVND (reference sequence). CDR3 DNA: TGTGCCAGCAGAGCGGGGGGGGTCTACAATGAGCAGTTCTTC. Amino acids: CASRAGGVYNEQFF. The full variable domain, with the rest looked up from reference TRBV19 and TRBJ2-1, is DGGITQSPKYLFRKEGQNVTLSCEQNLNHDAMYWYRQDPGQGLRLIYYSQIVNDFQKGDIAEGYSVSREKKESFPLTVTSAQKNPTAFYLCASRAGGVYNEQFFGPGTRLTVL.

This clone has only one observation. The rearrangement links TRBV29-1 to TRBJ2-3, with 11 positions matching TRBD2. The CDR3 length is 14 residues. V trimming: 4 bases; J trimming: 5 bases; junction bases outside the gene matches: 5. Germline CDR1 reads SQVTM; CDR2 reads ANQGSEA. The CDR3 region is CSVVRLAGGDTQYF. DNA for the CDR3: TGCAGCGTTGTGAGGCTAGCGGGGGGAGATACGCAGTATTTT.

CDR3 sequence: CASSYSSKGLGYTF. CDR3 nucleotides: TGTGCCAGCAGTTACTCCTCGAAGGGGCTAGGCTACACCTTC. The rearrangement joins TRBV6-5 to TRBJ1-2; the D gene is possibly TRBD1 (5 bases). Between the trimmed V and J ends, which lost 0 bases and 8 bases, there was a span of 13 bases. This CDR3 spans 14 amino acids. Germline CDR1 is MNHEY and CDR2 is SVGAGI.

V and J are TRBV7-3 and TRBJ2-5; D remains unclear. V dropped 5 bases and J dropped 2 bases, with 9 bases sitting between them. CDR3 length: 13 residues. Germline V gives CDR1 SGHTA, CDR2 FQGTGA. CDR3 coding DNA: TGTGCCAGCAGCCGAACAAGACAAGAGACCCAGTACTTC. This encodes CASSRTRQETQYF.

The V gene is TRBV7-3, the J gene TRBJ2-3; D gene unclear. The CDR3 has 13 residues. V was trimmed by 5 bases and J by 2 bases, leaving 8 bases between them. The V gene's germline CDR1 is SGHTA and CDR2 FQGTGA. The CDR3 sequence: CASSPSYTDTQYF. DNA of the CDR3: TGTGCCAGCAGCCCGAGCTACACAGATACGCAGTATTTT. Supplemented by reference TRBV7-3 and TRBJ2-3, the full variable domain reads GAGVSQTPSNKVTEKGKYVELRCDPISGHTALYWYRQSLGQGPEFLIYFQGTGAADDSGLPNDRFFAVRPEGSVSTLKIQRTERGDSAVYLCASSPSYTDTQYFGPGTRLTVL.

The CDR3 sequence is CASSQGTIRTVQETQYF. For the CDR3, the DNA is TGCGCCAGCAGCCAAGGAACTATTAGGACAGTCCAAGAGACCCAGTACTTC. This chain joins TRBV4-1 and TRBJ2-5; D is possibly TRBD1 (6 bases). Trimming took off 1 base at V and 1 base at J, with 16 bases between the two ends. The CDR3 runs 17 residues. Per the germline V gene, CDR1 is MGHRA and CDR2 is YSYEKL.

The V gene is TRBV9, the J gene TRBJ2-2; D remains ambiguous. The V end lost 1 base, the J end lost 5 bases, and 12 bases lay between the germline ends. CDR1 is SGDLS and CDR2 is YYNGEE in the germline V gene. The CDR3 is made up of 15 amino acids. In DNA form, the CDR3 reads TGTGCCAGCAGCGTATCGCAGTATGCTACCGGGGAGCTGTTTTTT. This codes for CASSVSQYATGELFF.

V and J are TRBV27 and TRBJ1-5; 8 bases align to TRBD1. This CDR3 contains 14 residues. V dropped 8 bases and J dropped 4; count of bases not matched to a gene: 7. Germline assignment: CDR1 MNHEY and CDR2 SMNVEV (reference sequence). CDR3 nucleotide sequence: TGTGCCAGCCGAAACAGGGGGTGGAATCAGCCCCAGCATTTT. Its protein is CASRNRGWNQPQHF.

CDR3 loop: CASSPFAQTGELFF. CDR3 DNA sequence: TGTGCCAGCTCTCCATTTGCTCAGACCGGGGAGCTGTTTTTT. The chain joins TRBV18 to TRBJ2-2; D gene ambiguous. The V gene's germline CDR1 is KGHSH and CDR2 LQKENI. This CDR3 comprises 14 residues. Trimming removed 6 bases from V and 5 bases from J, with 13 bases in between.